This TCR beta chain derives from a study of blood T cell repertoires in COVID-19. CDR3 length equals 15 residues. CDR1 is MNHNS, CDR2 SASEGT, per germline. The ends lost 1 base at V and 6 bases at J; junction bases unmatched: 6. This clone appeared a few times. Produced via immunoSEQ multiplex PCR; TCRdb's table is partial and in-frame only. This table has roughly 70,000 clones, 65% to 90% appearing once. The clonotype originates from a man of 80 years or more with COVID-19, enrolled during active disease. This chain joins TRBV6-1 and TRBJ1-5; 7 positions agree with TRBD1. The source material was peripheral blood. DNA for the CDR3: TGTGCCAGCAGTGAAGAGGGGACAGCAAGTCAGCCCCAGCATTTT. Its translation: CASSEEGTASQPQHF.